This T cell receptor beta chain was found in a study of OX40 agonist ivuxolimab in advanced cancers. Germline values: CDR1 SGHAT, CDR2 FQNNGV. The CDR3 is 16 residues long. J was trimmed by 2 bases and V by 4 bases; bases with no gene match: 6. Study findings and constraints: Low normalized T-cell clonal expansion was additionally recorded for some nonresponders. Still undetermined is the antigen specificity of the expanded peripheral T cells.

As for this clone: The antigen is undetermined.

Clones were read by immunoSEQ multiplex PCR, and TCRdb kept only the in-frame ones, dropping some. The sample shows about 72,000 clones, 80% to 90% of them seen only once. The material was CD4+ or CD8+ T cells sorted from blood, obtained in a trial of the OX40 agonist ivuxolimab. The source of this sequence is an adult with an advanced solid tumor such as melanoma, head and neck, liver or kidney cancer. The rearrangement uses TRBV11-2 and TRBJ1-1, with TRBD1 matching over 11 bases. The CDR3 reads CASSSPGTGGNTEAFF. The CDR3, as DNA: TGTGCCAGCAGCTCGCCCGGGACAGGGGGTAACACTGAAGCTTTCTTT.